Listed below are T cell receptor beta chains from one sample, sequenced in a study of blood T cell repertoires in COVID-19. The method was immunoSEQ multiplex PCR; TCRdb's version includes in-frame clones alone and lacks a portion of them. Of about 180,000 clones in the sample, approximately 89% are singletons; the top ten hold 6.2%. Sequencing was done on a sample of PBMCs or T cells enriched from blood (not recorded which). Receptor source: a middle-aged man who had recovered from COVID-19. Both conserved end residues are part of each CDR3. The order of the fields is clone size, D gene, V gene, J gene, CDR3 protein, CDR3 DNA. D genes are given only for firm matches. Not all rows give a size; the values are once, few, many and, for expanded clones, a class.

few	TRBD1	TRBV3-1/TRBV3-2	TRBJ1-2	CASSSGQLNYGYTF	TGTGCCAGCAGCTCGGGACAGCTCAACTATGGCTACACCTTC
.	TRBD1	TRBV9	TRBJ1-2	CASSGTQGASRGYTF	TGTGCCAGCAGCGGAACTCAGGGGGCGTCGCGGGGCTACACCTTC
.	.	TRBV5-1	TRBJ2-7	CASSLGAGYEQYF	TGCGCCAGCAGCTTGGGGGCAGGCTACGAGCAGTACTTC
.	.	TRBV5-4	TRBJ1-2	CASSFGEGNYGYTF	TGTGCCAGCAGCTTCGGGGAGGGTAACTATGGCTACACCTTC
.	TRBD1	TRBV13	TRBJ2-7	CASSHSGGEQYF	TGTGCCAGCAGCCATTCAGGGGGCGAGCAGTACTTC
few	.	TRBV5-6	TRBJ1-5	CASSLTVSSNQPQHF	TGTGCCAGCAGCTTGACAGTTTCTAGCAATCAGCCCCAGCATTTT
few	TRBD1	TRBV5-1	TRBJ1-2	CASSGTTGVANYGYTF	TGCGCCAGCAGCGGGACGACAGGGGTAGCTAACTATGGCTACACCTTC
few	TRBD2	TRBV9	TRBJ2-7	CASSRPGTSAEQYF	TGTGCCAGCAGCCGTCCCGGGACTAGTGCCGAGCAGTACTTC
.	.	TRBV24-1	TRBJ1-5	CATSTSNQPQHF	TGTGCCACCAGTACAAGCAATCAGCCCCAGCATTTT
.	TRBD1	TRBV2	TRBJ2-2	CASSEQGALNTGELFF	TGTGCCAGCAGTGAACAGGGGGCCCTGAACACCGGGGAGCTGTTTTTT
.	.	TRBV5-1	TRBJ2-5	CASSLISQETQYF	TGCGCCAGCAGCTTAATTAGTCAAGAGACCCAGTACTTC
few	.	TRBV9	TRBJ1-2	CASSVGLGAGANYGYTF	TGTGCCAGCAGCGTAGGTCTGGGAGCCGGCGCTAACTATGGCTACACCTTC
.	.	TRBV6-1	TRBJ1-1	CASSEARVTEAFF	TGTGCCAGCAGTGAAGCTCGGGTAACTGAAGCTTTCTTT
.	TRBD1	TRBV7-9	TRBJ1-5	CASSSGTGGHNQPQHF	TGTGCCAGCAGCTCTGGGACAGGGGGACACAATCAGCCCCAGCATTTT
.	.	TRBV5-6	TRBJ1-1	CASSPRRNTEAFF	TGTGCCAGCAGCCCAAGGAGGAACACTGAAGCTTTCTTT
.	.	TRBV19	TRBJ2-6	CASSRGVSSGANVLTF	TGTGCCAGTAGTAGGGGGGTTAGCTCTGGGGCCAACGTCCTGACTTTC
few	.	TRBV6-5	TRBJ1-2	CASRPTQNYGYTF	TGTGCCAGCAGGCCGACTCAAAACTATGGCTACACCTTC
.	TRBD2	TRBV2	TRBJ2-3	CASSELSGRTDTQYF	TGTGCCAGCAGTGAACTTAGCGGGAGGACAGATACGCAGTATTTT
.	.	TRBV16	TRBJ2-7	CASSHPGWSNHYEQYF	TGTGCCAGCAGCCACCCCGGTTGGTCTAACCACTACGAGCAGTACTTC
.	TRBD1	TRBV7-9	TRBJ1-2	CASSFPTGGVDYGYTF	TGTGCCAGCAGCTTCCCCACAGGGGGCGTTGACTATGGCTACACCTTC
.	.	TRBV2	TRBJ2-2	CASSDGRGTGELFF	TGTGCCAGCAGTGACGGCAGGGGCACCGGGGAGCTGTTTTTT
.	.	TRBV28	TRBJ1-4	CASSFDRSIGGKLFF	TGTGCCAGCAGTTTTGACAGATCCATAGGGGGAAAACTGTTTTTT
.	.	TRBV10-3	TRBJ1-2	CAISEDIMGGYTF	TGTGCCATCAGTGAGGACATCATGGGTGGCTACACCTTC
.	.	TRBV7-2	TRBJ2-5	CASSRSQGQHF	TGTGCCAGCAGCCGATCCCAGGGTCAACACTTC
.	TRBD2	TRBV6-1	TRBJ2-1	CASSEVVAGGREQFF	TGTGCCAGCAGTGAAGTGGTAGCGGGCGGGAGAGAGCAGTTCTTC
.	TRBD1	TRBV5-1	TRBJ2-7	CASSPDRALGEQYF	TGCGCCAGCAGCCCGGACAGGGCTTTGGGTGAGCAGTACTTC
.	.	TRBV10-3	TRBJ1-2	CAIGPGTEYGYTF	TGTGCCATCGGACCGGGAACGGAGTATGGCTACACCTTC
.	TRBD2	TRBV9	TRBJ2-3	CASSADPSGRGDTQYF	TGTGCCAGCAGCGCCGACCCTAGCGGGAGGGGAGATACGCAGTATTTT
.	.	TRBV27	TRBJ1-2	CASSFRGLDGYTF	TGTGCCAGCAGTTTCCGGGGATTGGATGGCTACACCTTC
once	TRBD2	TRBV27	TRBJ2-7	CASGGTSLGEQYF	TGTGCCAGCGGGGGGACTAGTCTTGGGGAGCAGTACTTC
.	TRBD1	TRBV5-4	TRBJ2-5	CASSLEIGRTGGETQYF	TGTGCCAGCAGCTTGGAGATTGGAAGGACAGGGGGGGAGACCCAGTACTTC
.	.	TRBV12-3/TRBV12-4	TRBJ2-2	CASSLGVAGELFF	TGTGCCAGCAGTTTAGGAGTAGCCGGGGAGCTGTTTTTT
.	.	TRBV27	TRBJ1-2	CASSTGGYGYTF	TGTGCCAGCAGCACAGGTGGCTATGGCTACACCTTC
.	.	TRBV9	TRBJ2-5	CASSSTGLETQYF	TGTGCCAGCAGTTCTACAGGGTTGGAGACCCAGTACTTC
.	TRBD1	TRBV28	TRBJ1-4	CASSQPGQGGNEKLFF	TGTGCCAGCAGTCAGCCGGGACAGGGGGGAAATGAAAAACTGTTTTTT
.	TRBD1	TRBV4-1	TRBJ1-2	CASSPGQRSYGYTF	TGCGCCAGCAGCCCGGGACAGCGGTCATATGGCTACACCTTC
.	TRBD2	TRBV2	TRBJ2-5	CASSVPSRGAGETQYF	TGTGCCAGCAGTGTTCCCTCGCGGGGGGCGGGAGAGACCCAGTACTTC
.	.	TRBV5-1	TRBJ2-3	CASRGAERVDTQYF	TGCGCCAGCCGGGGTGCCGAACGAGTAGATACGCAGTATTTT
.	TRBD1	TRBV10-3	TRBJ1-1	CATTTGANTEAFF	TGTGCCACCACGACAGGGGCGAACACTGAAGCTTTCTTT
.	.	TRBV7-9	TRBJ2-3	CASSKTSTTTGTDTQYF	TGTGCCAGCAGCAAAACCTCGACAACAACCGGAACAGATACGCAGTATTTT
.	.	TRBV5-1	TRBJ2-2	CASSSTSITGELFF	TGCGCCAGCAGCTCCACGTCTATCACCGGGGAGCTGTTTTTT
.	TRBD1	TRBV15	TRBJ2-7	CATSRDLDRTYEQYF	TGTGCCACCAGCAGAGATTTGGACAGGACCTACGAGCAGTACTTC
.	.	TRBV6-5	TRBJ1-6	CASSYQNSPLHF	TGTGCCAGCAGCTACCAGAATTCACCCCTCCACTTT